Sequencing of this T cell receptor (beta chain) was carried out in a study of CD8 T cells in ankylosing spondylitis. Findings and caveats of the study: Eight highly homologous variants formed a TCR beta motif that appeared characteristic of ankylosing spondylitis blood. As reported, disease-linked clones showed significant enrichment in matched ankylosing spondylitis synovial fluid. CD8+ disease-linked clones were present at relatively low frequencies in blood.

This clonotype was detected many times. Its target is not known. TCRdb fed the 5' RACE reads into MiXCR, producing one record per CDR3 protein. The sample shows 500,000 or so distinct CDR3 sequences, approximately 5% of them seen only once. Trimming stripped 5 bases from V and 6 bases from J, with 13 bases between. CDR1 and CDR2 (germline): SEHNR, FQNEAQ (reference sequence). CDR3 length equals 13 residues. This chain uses TRBV7-9 with TRBJ1-2; D is unclear. Input material: blood, either unsorted or a sorted T cell fraction (not recorded which). This TCR was sampled from a male donor with ankylosing spondylitis. CDR3 sequence reads: CASSRIPENGYTF. CDR3 nucleotides: TGTGCCAGCAGCCGAATTCCAGAGAATGGCTACACCTTC.